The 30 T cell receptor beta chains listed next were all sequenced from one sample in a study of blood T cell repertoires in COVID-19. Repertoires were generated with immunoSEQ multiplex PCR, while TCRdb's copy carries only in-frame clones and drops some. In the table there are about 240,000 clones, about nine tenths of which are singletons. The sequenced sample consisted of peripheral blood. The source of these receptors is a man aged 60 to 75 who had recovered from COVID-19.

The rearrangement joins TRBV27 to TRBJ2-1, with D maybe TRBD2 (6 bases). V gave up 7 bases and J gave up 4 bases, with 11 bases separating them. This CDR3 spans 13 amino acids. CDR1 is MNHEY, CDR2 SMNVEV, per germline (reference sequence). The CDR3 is CASIRLGYNEQFF. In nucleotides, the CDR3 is TGTGCCAGCATCAGACTAGGTTACAATGAGCAGTTCTTC.

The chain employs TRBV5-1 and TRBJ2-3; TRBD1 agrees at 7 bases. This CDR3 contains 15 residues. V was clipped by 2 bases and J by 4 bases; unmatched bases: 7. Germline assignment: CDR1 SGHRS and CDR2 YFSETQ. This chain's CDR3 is CASSLGGASADTQYF. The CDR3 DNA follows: TGCGCCAGCAGCTTAGGGGGCGCATCCGCAGATACGCAGTATTTT.

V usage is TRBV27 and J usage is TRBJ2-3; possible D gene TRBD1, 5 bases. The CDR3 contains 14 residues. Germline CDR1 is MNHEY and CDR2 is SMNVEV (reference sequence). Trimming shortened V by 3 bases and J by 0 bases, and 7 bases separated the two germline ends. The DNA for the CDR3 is TGTGCCAGCAGTTTTTGGGGCAGCACAGATACGCAGTATTTT. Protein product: CASSFWGSTDTQYF.

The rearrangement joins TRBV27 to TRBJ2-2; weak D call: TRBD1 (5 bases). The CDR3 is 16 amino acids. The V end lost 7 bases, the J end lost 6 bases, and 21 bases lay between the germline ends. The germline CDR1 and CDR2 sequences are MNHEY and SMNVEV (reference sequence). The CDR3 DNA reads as TGTGCCAGCAAGAGACAGTCCGGGTCCCTATCCGGGGAGCTGTTTTTT. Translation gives CASKRQSGSLSGELFF.

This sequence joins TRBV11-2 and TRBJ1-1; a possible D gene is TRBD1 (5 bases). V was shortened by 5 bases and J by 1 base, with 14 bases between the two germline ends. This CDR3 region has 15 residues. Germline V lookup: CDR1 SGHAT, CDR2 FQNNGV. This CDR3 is CASSIRTLPNTEAFF. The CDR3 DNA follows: TGTGCCAGCAGCATTAGGACATTACCGAACACTGAAGCTTTCTTT.

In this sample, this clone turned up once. This CDR3 reads CASSPLGLESGANVLTF. The CDR3 DNA is TGCGCCAGCAGCCCCTTAGGACTGGAATCTGGGGCCAACGTCCTGACTTTC. The chain carries TRBV5-1 and TRBJ2-6; D may be TRBD2 (5 bases). The germline V gene encodes CDR1 SGHRS and CDR2 YFSETQ. This CDR3 region has 17 residues. V was pared by 4 bases and J by 1 base, with 15 bases between.

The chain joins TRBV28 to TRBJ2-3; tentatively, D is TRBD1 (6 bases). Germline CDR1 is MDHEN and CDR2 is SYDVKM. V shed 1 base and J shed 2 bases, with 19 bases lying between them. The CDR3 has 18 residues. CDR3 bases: TGTGCCAGCAGTTTATACGCCAGGGGACCGCTGAACACAGATACGCAGTATTTT. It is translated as CASSLYARGPLNTDTQYF.

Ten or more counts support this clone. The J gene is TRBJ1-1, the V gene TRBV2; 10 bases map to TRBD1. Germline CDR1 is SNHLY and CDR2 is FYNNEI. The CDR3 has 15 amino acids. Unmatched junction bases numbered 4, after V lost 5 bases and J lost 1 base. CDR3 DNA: TGTGCCAGCAGTCGCCGACAGGGGGCGAACACTGAAGCTTTCTTT. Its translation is CASSRRQGANTEAFF. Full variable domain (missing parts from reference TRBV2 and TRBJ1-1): EPEVTQTPSHQVTQMGQEVILRCVPISNHLYFYWYRQILGQKVEFLVSFYNNEISEKSEIFDDQFSVERPDGSNFTLKIRSTKLEDSAMYFCASSRRQGANTEAFFGQGTRLTVV.

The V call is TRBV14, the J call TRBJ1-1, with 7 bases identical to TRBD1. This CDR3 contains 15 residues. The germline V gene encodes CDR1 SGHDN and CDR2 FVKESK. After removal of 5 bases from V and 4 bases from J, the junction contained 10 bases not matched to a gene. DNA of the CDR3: TGTGCCAGCAGCATACGACAGGGCCTGAGCACTGAAGCTTTCTTT. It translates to CASSIRQGLSTEAFF.

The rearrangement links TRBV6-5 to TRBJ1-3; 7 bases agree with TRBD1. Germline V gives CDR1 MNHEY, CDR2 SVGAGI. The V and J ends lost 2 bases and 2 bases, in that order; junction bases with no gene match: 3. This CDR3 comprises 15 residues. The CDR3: CASSYRGQAGNTIYF. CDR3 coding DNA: TGTGCCAGCAGTTACAGGGGGCAAGCTGGAAACACCATATATTTT.

The DNA for the CDR3 is TGTGCCAGCAGCCAACCGGGGGGGGGAAACACTGAAGCTTTCTTT. Its translation: CASSQPGGGNTEAFF. This chain connects TRBV7-2 to TRBJ1-1, with TRBD1 as a possible D gene (5 bases). Germline CDR1 and CDR2: SGHTA and FQGNSA. Trimming pared 5 bases from V and 2 bases from J, leaving 15 bases between. CDR3 length equals 15 residues.

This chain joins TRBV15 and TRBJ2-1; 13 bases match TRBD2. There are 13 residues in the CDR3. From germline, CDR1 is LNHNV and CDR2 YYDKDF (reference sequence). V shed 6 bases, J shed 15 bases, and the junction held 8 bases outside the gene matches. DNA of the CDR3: TGTGCCACCAGGACTAGCGGGGGGCCGGGGTCGTTCTTC. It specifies CATRTSGGPGSFF.

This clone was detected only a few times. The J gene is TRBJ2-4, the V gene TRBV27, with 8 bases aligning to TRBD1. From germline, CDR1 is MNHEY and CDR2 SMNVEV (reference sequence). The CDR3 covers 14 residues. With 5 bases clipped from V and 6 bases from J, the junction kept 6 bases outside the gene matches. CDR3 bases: TGTGCCAGCAGTCGATCAGGGGGCCGAAACATTCAGTACTTC. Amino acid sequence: CASSRSGGRNIQYF.

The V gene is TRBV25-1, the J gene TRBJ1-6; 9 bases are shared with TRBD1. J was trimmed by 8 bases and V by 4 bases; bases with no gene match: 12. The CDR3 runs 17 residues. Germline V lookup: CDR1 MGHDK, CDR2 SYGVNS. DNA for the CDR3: TGTGCCAGCAGTGCTCCCGCCGGACAGGGGAAGCATTCACCCCTCCACTTT. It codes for CASSAPAGQGKHSPLHF.

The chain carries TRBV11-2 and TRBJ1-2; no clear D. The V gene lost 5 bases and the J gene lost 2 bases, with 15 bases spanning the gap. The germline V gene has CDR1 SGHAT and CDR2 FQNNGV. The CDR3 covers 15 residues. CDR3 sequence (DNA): TGTGCCAGCAGCCCTAGGGAGGGAATCAACTATGGCTACACCTTC. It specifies CASSPREGINYGYTF.

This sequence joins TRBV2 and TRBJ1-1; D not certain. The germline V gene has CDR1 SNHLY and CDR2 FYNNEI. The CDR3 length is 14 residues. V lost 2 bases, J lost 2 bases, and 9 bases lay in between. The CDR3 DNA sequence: TGTGCCAGCAGTGAACATAGAGGAAACACTGAAGCTTTCTTT. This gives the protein CASSEHRGNTEAFF.

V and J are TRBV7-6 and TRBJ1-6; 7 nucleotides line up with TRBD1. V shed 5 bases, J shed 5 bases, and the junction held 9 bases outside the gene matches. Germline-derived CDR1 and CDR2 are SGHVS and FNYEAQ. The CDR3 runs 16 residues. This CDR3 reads CASSLLLQGNNSPLHF. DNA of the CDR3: TGTGCCAGCAGCCTTCTTTTACAGGGGAATAATTCACCCCTCCACTTT.

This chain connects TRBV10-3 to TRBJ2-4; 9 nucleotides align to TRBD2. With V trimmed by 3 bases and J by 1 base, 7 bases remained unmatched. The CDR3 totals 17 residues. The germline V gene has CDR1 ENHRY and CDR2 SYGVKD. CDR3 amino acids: CAISDNSGGGAKNIQYF. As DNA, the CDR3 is TGTGCCATCAGTGACAATAGCGGGGGAGGGGCCAAAAACATTCAGTACTTC.

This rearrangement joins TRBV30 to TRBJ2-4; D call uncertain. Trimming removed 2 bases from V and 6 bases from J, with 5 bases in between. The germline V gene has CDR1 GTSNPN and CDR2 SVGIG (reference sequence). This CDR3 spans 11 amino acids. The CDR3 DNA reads TGTGCCTGGAGTATCGGAAACATTCAGTACTTC. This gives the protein CAWSIGNIQYF.

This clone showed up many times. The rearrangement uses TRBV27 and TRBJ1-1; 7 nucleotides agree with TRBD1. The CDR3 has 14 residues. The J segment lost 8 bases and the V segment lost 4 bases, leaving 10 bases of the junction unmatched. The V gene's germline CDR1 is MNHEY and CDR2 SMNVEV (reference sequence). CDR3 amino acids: CASSSITRGREAFF. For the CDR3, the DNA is TGTGCCAGCAGTTCAATTACAAGGGGGCGAGAAGCTTTCTTT.

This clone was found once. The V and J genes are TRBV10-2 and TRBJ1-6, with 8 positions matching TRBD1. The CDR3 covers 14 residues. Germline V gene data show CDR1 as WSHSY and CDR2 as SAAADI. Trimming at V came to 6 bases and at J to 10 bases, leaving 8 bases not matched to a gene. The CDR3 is CASRADRGKSPLHF. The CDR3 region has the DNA TGCGCCAGCAGAGCCGACAGGGGAAAATCACCCCTCCACTTT.

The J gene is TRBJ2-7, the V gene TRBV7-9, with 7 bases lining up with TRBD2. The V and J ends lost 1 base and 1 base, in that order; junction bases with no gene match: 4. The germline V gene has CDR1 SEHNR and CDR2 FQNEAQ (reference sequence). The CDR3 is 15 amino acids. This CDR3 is CASSLDQRGSYEQYV. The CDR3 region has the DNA TGTGCCAGCAGCTTAGACCAGCGGGGATCCTACGAGCAGTACGTC.

Written as DNA, the CDR3 is TGTGCCAGCAGTTGGGCGACAGGGCCCACCGGGGAGCTGTTTTTT. Translation: CASSWATGPTGELFF. This chain joins TRBV28 and TRBJ2-2, with TRBD1 identical over 7 bases. V lost 4 bases, J lost 4 bases, and 6 bases stayed unmatched. Germline CDR1 MDHEN, CDR2 SYDVKM. This CDR3 has 15 residues.

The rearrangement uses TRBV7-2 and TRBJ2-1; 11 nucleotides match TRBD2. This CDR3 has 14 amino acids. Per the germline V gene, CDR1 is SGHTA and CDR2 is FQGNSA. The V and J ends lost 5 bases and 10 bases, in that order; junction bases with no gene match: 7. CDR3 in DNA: TGTGCCAGCAGCCGTAGCGGGGGGGCTGGAGAGCAGTTCTTC. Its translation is CASSRSGGAGEQFF.

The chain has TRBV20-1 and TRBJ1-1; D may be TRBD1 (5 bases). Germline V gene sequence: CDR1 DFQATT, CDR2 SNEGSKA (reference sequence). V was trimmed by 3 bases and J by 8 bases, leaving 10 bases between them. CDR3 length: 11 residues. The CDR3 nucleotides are TGCAGTGCTAGTAGACAGACAGAAGCTTTCTTT. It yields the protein CSASRQTEAFF.

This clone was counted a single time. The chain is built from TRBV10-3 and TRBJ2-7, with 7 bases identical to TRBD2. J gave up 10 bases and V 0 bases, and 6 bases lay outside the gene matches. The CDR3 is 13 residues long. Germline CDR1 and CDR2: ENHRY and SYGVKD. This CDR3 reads CAISESERGNQYV. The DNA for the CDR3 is TGTGCCATCAGTGAGTCGGAGCGGGGCAATCAGTACGTC.

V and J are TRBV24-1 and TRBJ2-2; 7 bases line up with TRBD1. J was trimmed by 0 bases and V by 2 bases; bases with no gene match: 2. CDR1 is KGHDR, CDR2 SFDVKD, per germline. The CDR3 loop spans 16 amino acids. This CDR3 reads CATSDWTGPNTGELFF. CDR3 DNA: TGTGCCACCAGTGATTGGACAGGCCCGAACACCGGGGAGCTGTTTTTT.

CDR3 residues: CASSLAGTSGSPLHF. In nucleotides, the CDR3 is TGTGCCAGCTCGCTCGCCGGGACATCGGGCTCACCCCTCCACTTT. The chain links TRBV18 to TRBJ1-6; D is perhaps TRBD1 (6 bases). Germline V CDR1 and CDR2: KGHSH, LQKENI. This CDR3 region has 15 residues. V shed 6 bases and J shed 10 bases, with 19 bases lying between them. Full variable domain (remainder filled in from reference TRBV18 and TRBJ1-6): NAGVMQNPRHLVRRRGQEARLRCSPMKGHSHVYWYRQLPEEGLKFMVYLQKENIIDESGMPKERFSAEFPKEGPSILRIQQVVRGDSAAYFCASSLAGTSGSPLHFGNGTRLTVT.

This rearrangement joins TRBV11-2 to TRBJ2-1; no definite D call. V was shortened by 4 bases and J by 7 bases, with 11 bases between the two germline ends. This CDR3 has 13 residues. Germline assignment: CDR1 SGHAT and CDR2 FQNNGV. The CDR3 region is CASSSPPVNEQFF. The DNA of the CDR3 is TGTGCCAGCAGCTCCCCCCCGGTTAATGAGCAGTTCTTC.

DNA of the CDR3: TGTGCCAGAAGACGGGGGGTCACAGATACGCAGTATTTT. Translation gives CARRRGVTDTQYF. The genes are TRBV7-2 and TRBJ2-3, with 7 positions matching TRBD2. This CDR3 is built from 13 residues. Germline CDR1 and CDR2: SGHTA and FQGNSA. Trimming took 9 bases from V and 2 from J; bases not matched to a gene: 5. Using reference TRBV7-2 and TRBJ2-3 for the parts outside the CDR3, the full variable domain is GAGVSQSPSNKVTEKGKDVELRCDPISGHTALYWYRQSLGQGLEFLIYFQGNSAPDKSGLPSDRFSAERTGGSVSTLTIQRTQQEDSAVYLCARRRGVTDTQYFGPGTRLTVL.